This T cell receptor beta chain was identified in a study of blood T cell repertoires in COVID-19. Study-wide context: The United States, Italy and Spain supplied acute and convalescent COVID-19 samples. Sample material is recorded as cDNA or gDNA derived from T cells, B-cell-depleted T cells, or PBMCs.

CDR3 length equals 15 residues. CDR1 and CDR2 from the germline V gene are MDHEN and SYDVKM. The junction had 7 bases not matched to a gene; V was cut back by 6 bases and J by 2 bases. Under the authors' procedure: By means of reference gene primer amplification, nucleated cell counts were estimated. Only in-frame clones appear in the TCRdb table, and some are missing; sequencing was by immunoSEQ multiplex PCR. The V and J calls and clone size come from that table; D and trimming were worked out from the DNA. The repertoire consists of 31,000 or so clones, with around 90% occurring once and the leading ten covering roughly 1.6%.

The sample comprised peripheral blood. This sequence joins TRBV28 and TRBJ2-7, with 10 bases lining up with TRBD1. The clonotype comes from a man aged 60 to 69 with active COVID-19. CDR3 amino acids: CASRNRDRGPYEQYF. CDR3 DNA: TGTGCCAGCAGAAACCGGGACAGGGGTCCCTACGAGCAGTACTTC.